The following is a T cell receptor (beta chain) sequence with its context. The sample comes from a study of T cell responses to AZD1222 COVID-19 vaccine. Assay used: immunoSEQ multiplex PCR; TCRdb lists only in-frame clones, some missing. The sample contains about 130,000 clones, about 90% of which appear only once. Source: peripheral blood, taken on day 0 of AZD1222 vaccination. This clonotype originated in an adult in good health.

The CDR3 loop is CAISESNGKNTGELFF. DNA for the CDR3: TGTGCCATCAGTGAGTCGAACGGGAAGAACACCGGGGAGCTGTTTTTT. This chain links TRBV10-3 with TRBJ2-2, with a possible D match to TRBD2 (5 bases). Trimming took off 0 bases at V and 1 base at J, with 9 bases between the two ends. Germline CDR1 and CDR2: ENHRY and SYGVKD. This CDR3 spans 16 amino acids.